The T cell receptor (beta chain) described here comes from a study of T cells in Graves' hyperthyroidism and ophthalmopathy. Whole-study findings and limits: Blood samples included most of the expanded thyroid clonotypes exceeding 0.001.

CDR3 size: 16 residues. The V end lost 0 bases, the J end lost 0 bases, and 12 bases lay between the germline ends. Germline loops: CDR1 WNHNN, CDR2 SYGVQD (reference sequence). Amplified regions were TCR beta CDR3 sequences from RNA transcripts. During a first-round RT-PCR of the TCR CDR3, the HTBI primer set was used. Each CDR3 protein gets one entry after TCRdb re-called the multiplex PCR reads with MiXCR. The sample includes approximately 300,000 distinct CDR3 sequences, around 19% seen only once; the top ten take roughly 40%. To note about this clonotype: Its cognate antigen is unknown.

Diagnostic assessment was based on clinical symptoms, serum thyroxine and TRAb, thyroid ultrasound and orbital computed tomography. Material: blood. The sequence was obtained from a man aged 50-59 years with Graves' ophthalmopathy. The gene calls are TRBV10-1 and TRBJ2-7; perhaps TRBD1 as D (6 bases). In DNA form, the CDR3 reads TGCGCCAGCAGTGAGTCGGGGACACCCAACTCCTACGAGCAGTACTTC. Its translation is CASSESGTPNSYEQYF.